This TCR beta chain was identified during a study of low-dose radiotherapy and immunotherapy resistance in tumors. CDR1 and CDR2 (germline): DFQATT, SNEGSKA (reference sequence). The CDR3 has 16 residues. Trimming at V came to 1 base and at J to 5 bases, leaving 9 bases not matched to a gene. Indicated time point: before trial treatment. The donors' treatment consisted of nivolumab, ipilimumab, aspirin, low-dose cyclophosphamide and low-dose radiotherapy. Primers targeting TRAV and TRBV primed first-strand cDNA, covering alpha and beta chains. The PCR that amplified TCRs ran for approximately 20 cycles, relying on a constant-region primer and a V-primer adapter. In TCRdb, the reads were re-called with MiXCR into one record per CDR3 protein. The sample has 57,000 or so distinct CDR3 sequences, around 27% seen once.

The rearrangement links TRBV20-1 to TRBJ2-1; 9 bases map to TRBD2. This receptor was identified in a male donor with prostate cancer. The sample in question was PBMCs, obtained before treatment. CDR3 region: CSARAPSGRLHNEQFF. Written as DNA, the CDR3 is TGCAGTGCTAGAGCTCCGAGCGGGAGGCTACACAATGAGCAGTTCTTC.